This T cell receptor (beta chain) came from a study of memory CD4+ T cells and cytomegalovirus serostatus. Study-level information: Donors were healthy Belgian adults, 10 or so CMV seropositive and approximately 23 seronegative. Findings and caveats of the study: Suggested: most of the CMV-linked TCR signature lies in CD4+ memory cells.

The CDR3 is 15 residues long. V lost 4 bases and J lost 2; bases outside the gene matches: 5. Germline assignment: CDR1 SGHRS and CDR2 YFSETQ. Single viable CD3+CD4+CD8-CD45RO+ cells were sorted as the memory CD4+ T cells. CMV serostatus came from serum IgG against pp150, pp28, p38, p52. Positive selection with CD4 microbeads enriched total CD4+ T cells. Assay: immunoSEQ multiplex PCR; the TCRdb copy retains only in-frame clones and omits some. The sample lists tens of thousands of clones; roughly 80% were seen once. With respect to this clone: Its specificity is unknown.

The sequence was obtained from an adult in good health and CMV-seronegative. Sequenced material: memory CD4+ T cells from blood. The V gene is TRBV5-1, the J gene TRBJ2-1, with 8 bases matching TRBD1. The chain's CDR3 is CASSPRDRTYNEQFF. The CDR3 bases are TGCGCCAGCAGCCCCCGGGACAGGACCTACAATGAGCAGTTCTTC.